This TCR beta chain was captured in a study of shared clonotypes between healthy human individuals. Positively selected for CCR7, the CD45RO-negative cells used as naive CD8 cells excluded terminally differentiated effector memory CD45RA+ cells. As regards this clone: Additional DNA sequences in this sample encode the identical CDR3.

Per the germline V gene, CDR1 is MDHEN and CDR2 is SYDVKM. V shed 6 bases and J 2 bases; nucleotides not matched to a gene: 3. The length of the CDR3 is 13 residues. Clones were sequenced by immunoSEQ multiplex PCR, and TCRdb holds only the in-frame ones, with some missing. The table lists 650,000 to 800,000 clones, 92% of them singletons. Sequencing input: naive CD8+ T cells sorted from blood. This chain links TRBV28 with TRBJ2-7; 8 bases align to TRBD1. The TCR originated in a man younger than 45 in good health. CDR3: CASRGTGAYEQYF. The CDR3 DNA reads TGTGCCAGCAGAGGGACAGGCGCCTACGAGCAGTACTTC.